Listed below are T cell receptor beta chains from one sample, sequenced in a study of blood T cell repertoires in COVID-19. The method was immunoSEQ multiplex PCR; TCRdb's version includes in-frame clones alone and lacks a portion of them. Of about 190,000 clones listed, around 87% are singletons. Material: peripheral blood. These receptors came from a woman aged 18-29 years who had recovered from COVID-19. Each CDR3 is given with its conserved first and last residue. D genes are given only for firm matches. The size field is filled for only some rows; it gives once, few, many or a size class.

j_gene	d_gene	abundance	v_gene	CDR3nt	CDR3aa
TRBJ2-6	.	.	TRBV5-6	TGTGCCAGCAGCCGGACACACTCTGGGGCCAACGTCCTGACTTTC	CASSRTHSGANVLTF
TRBJ1-3	TRBD1	.	TRBV9	TGTGCCAGCAGCGATCGGGACAGGGACGCGTCCTCTGGAAACACCATATATTTT	CASSDRDRDASSGNTIYF
TRBJ1-6	TRBD1	.	TRBV14	TGTGCCAGCAGCCAAGTGACAGGACAGGCGAATTCACCCCTCCACTTT	CASSQVTGQANSPLHF
TRBJ1-3	.	.	TRBV7-3	TGTGCCAGCAGCTTAAACGGAGTCTCTGGAAACACCATATATTTT	CASSLNGVSGNTIYF
TRBJ2-2	.	.	TRBV9	TGTGCCAGCAGCGTAGGTAACAGCAACACCGGGGAGCTGTTTTTT	CASSVGNSNTGELFF
TRBJ2-7	TRBD2	.	TRBV19	TGTGCCAGTACCCCCCGTGGGGGGGTCGACGAGCAGTACTTC	CASTPRGGVDEQYF
TRBJ1-2	TRBD1	.	TRBV5-5	TGTGCCAGCAGCTTGGCCTTGAACAGGGGGCTATTTGGCTACACCTTC	CASSLALNRGLFGYTF
TRBJ1-3	.	.	TRBV29-1	TGCAGCGCTGTGACAGACTCTGGAAACACCATATATTTT	CSAVTDSGNTIYF
TRBJ1-1	.	.	TRBV10-3	TGTGCCATCCCGTTAGACCAGGCCCTGAACACTGAAGCTTTCTTT	CAIPLDQALNTEAFF
TRBJ1-1	.	.	TRBV19	TGTGCCAGTAGTATCCAGGGGATCCTGAACACTGAAGCTTTCTTT	CASSIQGILNTEAFF
TRBJ1-5	TRBD1	few	TRBV6-5	TGTGCCAGCAGTTTGGGACAGAGCAATCAGCCCCAGCATTTT	CASSLGQSNQPQHF
TRBJ1-1	.	once	TRBV7-3	TGTGCCAGCAGCTTCACACTGAACACTGAAGCTTTCTTT	CASSFTLNTEAFF
TRBJ1-3	.	.	TRBV19	TGTGCCAGTAGGGTAGCGGGATCTGGAAACACCATATATTTT	CASRVAGSGNTIYF
TRBJ1-4	.	.	TRBV4-1	TGCGCCAGCAGCCACGGGGGGGGCAGAGCTAATGAAAAACTGTTTTTT	CASSHGGGRANEKLFF
TRBJ1-4	TRBD1	.	TRBV6-6	TGTGCCAGCAGTTACAGGGGGACAGACCTCGAAAAACTGTTTTTT	CASSYRGTDLEKLFF
TRBJ1-2	TRBD1	.	TRBV6-5	TGTGCCAGCAGTAATCCCGGGACAGGAAACTATGGCTACACCTTC	CASSNPGTGNYGYTF
TRBJ2-5	TRBD2	.	TRBV5-1	TGCGCCAGCAGCTTGGAGGGGTCTAGCGGCCAAGAGACCCAGTACTTC	CASSLEGSSGQETQYF
TRBJ2-3	TRBD2	.	TRBV6-2/TRBV6-3	TGTGCCAGCAGCCACCGTTGGGGGGTACTAGCGGGAGGGCCTCACACAGATACGCAGTATTTT	CASSHRWGVLAGGPHTDTQYF
TRBJ1-1	.	.	TRBV7-9	TGTGCCAGCAGCTTAGAACTTATGAACACTGAAGCTTTCTTT	CASSLELMNTEAFF
TRBJ2-1	TRBD1	few	TRBV7-8	TGTGCCAGCAGCTTGGCCCGGGACAGGCCCTACAATGAGCAGTTCTTC	CASSLARDRPYNEQFF
TRBJ1-1	.	.	TRBV3-1/TRBV3-2	TGTGCCAGCAGCCAAAGAACAGCCACTGAAGCTTTCTTT	CASSQRTATEAFF
TRBJ1-1	.	.	TRBV6-2/TRBV6-3	TGTGCCAGCAGCCACGGTACTGAAGCTTTCTTT	CASSHGTEAFF
TRBJ2-3	TRBD1	.	TRBV11-2	TGTGCCAGCAGCTTAGAGGGACAGAGCACAGATACGCAGTATTTT	CASSLEGQSTDTQYF
TRBJ1-4	.	.	TRBV6-2/TRBV6-3	TGTGCCAGCAGTTACTCGGGGGGAAGTGAAAAACTGTTTTTT	CASSYSGGSEKLFF
TRBJ2-3	TRBD2	.	TRBV27	TGTGCCAGCACCCTAGCGGGAACAGATACGCAGTATTTT	CASTLAGTDTQYF
TRBJ1-6	.	.	TRBV19	TGTGCCAGTAGCATAAAGACAGGCTCCTATAATTCACCCCTCCACTTT	CASSIKTGSYNSPLHF
TRBJ2-5	TRBD2	.	TRBV6-5	TGTGCCAGCAGTCTCCCTCCGGGGGGGCAAGAGACCCAGTACTTC	CASSLPPGGQETQYF
TRBJ1-2	.	once	TRBV19	TGTGGCACAACACGGGGCTATGGCTACACCTTC	CGTTRGYGYTF
TRBJ1-2	TRBD1	.	TRBV28	TGTGCCAGCAGTGGGACAGTGGGAGGCTACACCTTC	CASSGTVGGYTF
TRBJ1-2	.	.	TRBV6-5	TGTGCCAGCAGGGGGCCCCAGGCTAACTATGGCTACACCTTC	CASRGPQANYGYTF
TRBJ2-7	.	.	TRBV4-3	TGCGCCAGCAGCCAAGTATCGACAAAGAGCTCCTACGAGCAGTACTTC	CASSQVSTKSSYEQYF
TRBJ2-1	TRBD2	.	TRBV4-3	TGCGCCAGCAGGAATCTAGCGGGAGTCCAGAGTGAGCAGTTCTTC	CASRNLAGVQSEQFF
TRBJ1-1	TRBD1	.	TRBV19	TGTGCCACCCGGACAGGGGGCCGGAAAACTGAAGCTTTCTTT	CATRTGGRKTEAFF
TRBJ1-3	.	.	TRBV7-9	TGTGCCAGCAGCTTAGTGGGCAGCTCTGGAAACACCATATATTTT	CASSLVGSSGNTIYF
TRBJ1-1	.	.	TRBV24-1	TGTGCCACCAGTGATTTAGGGGTCGAGGCTTTCTTT	CATSDLGVEAFF